Sequencing of this T cell receptor beta chain was carried out in a study of cytomegalovirus exposure and HLA in healthy donors. As for this clone: Its antigen remains unknown.

General observations from the study: Three chains tied to CMV proved CMV antigen-specific in vitro. There were around 160 TCR beta chains listed as cytomegalovirus-associated. First-cohort TCR clusters were later found to tend to co-occur in the 120 or so validation repertoires.

Here immunoSEQ multiplex PCR was the method, and the copy in TCRdb shows in-frame clones only, minus some. The repertoire holds 150,000 to 250,000 clones, with approximately 80% as singletons. CDR1 and CDR2 from the germline V gene are KGHSH and LQKENI. Between the trimmed V and J ends, which lost 3 bases and 2 bases, there was a span of 7 bases. The CDR3 has 13 amino acids. The TCR sequence derives from a woman under 40 in good health and CMV-seropositive. Input material: PBMCs. V and J are TRBV18 and TRBJ1-2; D may be TRBD1 (6 bases). CDR3 in DNA: TGTGCCAGCTCACCCGACAGGAACTATGGCTACACCTTC. This gives the protein CASSPDRNYGYTF.